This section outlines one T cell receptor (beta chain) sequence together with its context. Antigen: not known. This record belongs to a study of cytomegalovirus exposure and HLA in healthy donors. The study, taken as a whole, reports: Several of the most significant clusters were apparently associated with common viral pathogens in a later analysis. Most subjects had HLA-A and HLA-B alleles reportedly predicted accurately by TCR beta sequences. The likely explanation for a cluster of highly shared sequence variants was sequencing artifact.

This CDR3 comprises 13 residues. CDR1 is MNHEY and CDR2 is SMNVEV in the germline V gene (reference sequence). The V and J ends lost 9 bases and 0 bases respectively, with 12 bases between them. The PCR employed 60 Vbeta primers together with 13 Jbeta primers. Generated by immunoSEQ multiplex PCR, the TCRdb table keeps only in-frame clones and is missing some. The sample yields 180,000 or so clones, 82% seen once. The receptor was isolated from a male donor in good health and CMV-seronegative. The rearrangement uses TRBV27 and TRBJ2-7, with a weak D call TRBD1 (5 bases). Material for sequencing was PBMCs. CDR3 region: CASNDRNSYEQYF. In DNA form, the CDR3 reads TGTGCCAGTAACGACAGAAACTCCTACGAGCAGTACTTC.